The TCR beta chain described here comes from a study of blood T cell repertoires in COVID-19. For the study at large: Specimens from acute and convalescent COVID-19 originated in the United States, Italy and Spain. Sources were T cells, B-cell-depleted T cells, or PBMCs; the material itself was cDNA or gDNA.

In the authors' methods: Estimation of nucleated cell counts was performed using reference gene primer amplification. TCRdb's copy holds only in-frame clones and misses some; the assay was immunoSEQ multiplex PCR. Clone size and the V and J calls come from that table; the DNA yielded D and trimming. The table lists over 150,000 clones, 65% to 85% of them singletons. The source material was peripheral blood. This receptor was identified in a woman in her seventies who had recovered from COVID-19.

Here the CDR3 reads CATSRGGLAGGGETQYF. The CDR3 region has the DNA TGTGCCACCAGCAGAGGGGGACTAGCGGGAGGTGGGGAGACCCAGTACTTC. V is TRBV15 and J is TRBJ2-5, with 15 positions matching TRBD2. Trimming at V came to 1 base and at J to 5 bases, leaving 5 bases not matched to a gene. The CDR3 runs 17 residues. Germline CDR1 is LNHNV and CDR2 is YYDKDF (reference sequence).